The rows below give T cell receptor beta chains drawn from one sample of a study of graft-versus-host responses after intestinal transplantation. Using immunoSEQ multiplex PCR, the repertoire was profiled, and TCRdb retains in-frame clones only, with some absent. The sample shows 62,000 or so clones, about 87% of them seen only once. The material was PBMCs, obtained 26 days after transplant. These receptors all stem from a human patient who received an intestinal transplant, so some T cells may come from the graft donor. The CDR3 runs from the conserved cysteine through the conserved F or W. The D gene is left open where the match is weak.

V: TRBV27
J: TRBJ2-2
D: TRBD1
DNA: TGTGCCAGCAGAGCTACCGGGACAGGGAACACCGGGGAGCTGTTTTTT
CDR3: CASRATGTGNTGELFF

V: TRBV7-9
J: TRBJ2-3
D: TRBD2
DNA: TGTGCCAGCAGCTTACACGGGGGGGCCGGAGATACGCAGTATTTT
CDR3: CASSLHGGAGDTQYF

V: TRBV7-9
J: TRBJ2-7
D: -
DNA: TGTGCCAGCAGCTCCGCCGAGACAGGACCCTACGAGCAGTACTTC
CDR3: CASSSAETGPYEQYF

V: TRBV18
J: TRBJ2-3
D: TRBD1
DNA: TGTGCCAGCTCACCACGGCAGGGGGCGACAGATACGCAGTATTTT
CDR3: CASSPRQGATDTQYF

V: TRBV30
J: TRBJ2-5
D: -
DNA: TGTGCCTGGAGTGTAGGGGAAGAGACCCAGTACTTC
CDR3: CAWSVGEETQYF

V: TRBV7-2
J: TRBJ1-1
D: TRBD1
DNA: TGTGCCAGCAGCCTACTCGGTGTAGGACAGGGGAGAACTGAAGCTTTCTTT
CDR3: CASSLLGVGQGRTEAFF

V: TRBV2
J: TRBJ2-7
D: -
DNA: TGTGCCAGCAGTGAAGTCGGAGGGAGCCACGAGCAGTACTTC
CDR3: CASSEVGGSHEQYF

V: TRBV7-9
J: TRBJ2-4
D: -
DNA: TGTGCCAGCAGCTTGGACGGACTAGCCAAAAACATTCAGTACTTC
CDR3: CASSLDGLAKNIQYF

V: TRBV18
J: TRBJ1-1
D: TRBD1
DNA: TGTGCCAGCTCACCACTCTCAGGGGGCACTGAAGCTTTCTTT
CDR3: CASSPLSGGTEAFF

V: TRBV30
J: TRBJ1-1
D: -
DNA: TGTGCCTGGCATCGGGGGGGCGGCACTGAAGCTTTCTTT
CDR3: CAWHRGGGTEAFF

V: TRBV19
J: TRBJ2-3
D: -
DNA: TGTGCCAGTAGCTCATTAGCGGCAAGCACAGATACGCAGTATTTT
CDR3: CASSSLAASTDTQYF